This T cell receptor beta chain was recorded in a study of T cell responses to AZD1222 COVID-19 vaccine (dated by TCRdb to about 2021). Study-wide context: AZD1222 recipients whose second dose came at about 4 weeks and those whose second dose came at about 12 weeks were combined into one group, since spike-specific TCR depth and breadth did not differ between the two schedules. A total of over 230 trial participants underwent TCR sequencing, of whom approximately 210 received two doses of AZD1222 and about 25 received two doses of the MenACWY control vaccine. Trial participants were enrolled by age into 18-55, 56-69 and 70-plus year subgroups, with around 140, 26 and 57 TCR-sequenced participants respectively. Overall results and qualifications from the work: Because no day 14 peak-response samples were available, the repertoires could be characterized only after the peak T cell response. Nearly half of unique spike-specific TCRs reportedly recognized epitopes outside regions mutated in the B.1.351 and B.1.1.7 variants. Most participants were white British and females outnumbered males, and the authors suggested that clonal diversity may have been underestimated. After two AZD1222 doses, spike-specific TCR breadth and depth were significantly higher than at day 0 and than in MenACWY recipients. CD4 TCRs associated with the vaccine covered the entire spike protein, and the dominant responses were in regions 160-218 and 743-854. Only five or six AZD1222 recipients were SARS-CoV-2 seropositive at baseline, limiting conclusions about previously exposed vaccinees. In the small 56-69-year group, the increase in depth fell short of significance, most likely because of low power.

The CDR3 regions of human TCRbeta chains were analyzed by immunosequencing. As for how the authors treated the data: TCRs in the repertoires were compared against a reference library of SARS-CoV-2-specific TCRs that had been generated with the MIRA antigen-specificity platform. Breadth meant the fraction of unique TCRs that were SARS-CoV-2-associated, whereas depth meant the fraction of total T cells that were SARS-CoV-2-associated. Using the MIRA data, each spike-specific TCR was assigned both to the spike region to which the TCR was reactive and to a CD4 or CD8 class. Log10-transformed breadth and depth values were compared by one-way ANOVA with Sidak's multiple comparisons tests. The clones in this table, taken by TCRdb from immuneACCESS, are in-frame only. Not every clone is retained; where verified, under half of the shortfall comes from an unresolved V gene, and the cause of the rest is unknown. V, J and clone size were drawn from that table, and D and trimming were deduced from the DNA. The sample profile shows 100,000 to 150,000 clones; approximately 88% of them were found once. The ten largest clones represent roughly 1.5% of the sample.

For this clone: Its cognate antigen has yet to be identified. No base qualities exist here, and no much larger clone lies one base off it.

Taken with the paper, the label for time point translates to: baseline before first vaccination. Vaccinee samples were obtained from the UK trials COV001 and COV002, which included a single-blind randomized controlled phase 2/3 trial of AZD1222 (ChAdOx1 nCoV-19) in healthy adults. Trial participant PBMC samples were collected at day 0 and day 28 after the second dose for TCRbeta chain sequencing. Trimming costs V 5 bases and J 3 bases, and their ends lie 5 bases apart. The CDR3 covers 11 residues, taking in both the cysteine and the phenylalanine. The only DNA kept is the CDR3, 33 bases in frame from the first base.

This TCR derives from an adult in good health. The chain is encoded by TRBV12-3 or TRBV12-4 joined to TRBJ2-7; the D segment may tentatively be TRBD1 or TRBD2, each giving 5 matched bases. The sequencing used peripheral blood, collected on day 0 of AZD1222 vaccination. CDR3 loop: CASSGGYEQYF. The sequenced DNA: TGTGCCAGCAGTGGGGGCTACGAGCAGTACTTC.